This TCR beta chain comes out of a study of blood T cell repertoires in COVID-19. The CDR3 contains 17 residues. Germline CDR1 reads LNHNV; CDR2 reads YYDKDF (reference sequence). The ends were cut back, 1 base at V and 0 bases at J, with 13 bases in the middle. Some clones are missing from TCRdb's copy, which holds only in-frame ones; the method was immunoSEQ multiplex PCR. The sample has about 440,000 clones, around nine tenths seen once. The sample consisted of peripheral blood. This TCR derives from a young woman with acute or convalescent COVID-19. This rearrangement joins TRBV15 to TRBJ1-5; D gene ambiguous. CDR3 in DNA: TGTGCCACCAGCAGAGTCCGGGAGCGTTATAGCAATCAGCCCCAGCATTTT. Its protein is CATSRVRERYSNQPQHF.